These T cell receptor beta chains were read from a single sample in a study of OX40 agonist ivuxolimab in advanced cancers. TCRdb's table, derived via immunoSEQ multiplex PCR, lists solely in-frame clones and lacks some. The sample has around 67,000 clones; roughly 87% are singletons. Specimen: CD4+ or CD8+ T cells sorted from blood, collected in a trial of the OX40 agonist ivuxolimab. Receptor source: an adult with an advanced solid tumor such as melanoma, head and neck, liver or kidney cancer. The CDR3 runs from the conserved cysteine through the conserved F or W. The D gene is left open where the match is weak. Only some rows state a clone size, as once, few, many or a class for expanded clones.

abundance,d_gene,v_gene,len,j_gene,CDR3aa,CDR3nt
.,.,TRBV7-2,14,TRBJ1-2,CASSWGRANYGYTF,TGTGCCAGCAGCTGGGGGAGGGCGAACTATGGCTACACCTTC
.,.,TRBV30,19,TRBJ2-6,CAWTGSYTGTPSGANVLTF,TGTGCCTGGACCGGCTCCTACACCGGGACCCCCTCTGGGGCCAACGTCCTGACTTTC
.,TRBD1,TRBV25-1,17,TRBJ1-4,CASSSIQGARSNEKLFF,TGTGCCAGTTCCTCGATACAGGGGGCTAGGTCTAATGAAAAACTGTTTTTT
.,.,TRBV6-6,12,TRBJ1-1,CASSPLYTEAFF,TGTGCCAGCAGTCCGTTGTACACTGAAGCTTTCTTT
.,.,TRBV5-4,16,TRBJ1-5,CASSPSTRGPNQPQHF,TGTGCCAGCAGCCCTTCGACCCGGGGCCCCAATCAGCCCCAGCATTTT
.,.,TRBV21-1,17,TRBJ1-1,CASSNWNRRLPNTEAFF,TGTGCCAGCAGCAATTGGAACAGGAGGTTGCCGAACACTGAAGCTTTCTTT
.,.,TRBV7-2,16,TRBJ2-1,CASSLDVGTFNNEQFF,TGTGCCAGCAGCTTAGACGTCGGGACATTCAACAATGAGCAGTTCTTC
.,.,TRBV28,15,TRBJ2-6,CASSFLTAGANVLTF,TGTGCCAGCAGTTTCTTGACCGCTGGGGCCAACGTCCTGACTTTC
.,.,TRBV5-6,15,TRBJ2-4,CASSLAGTSKNIQYF,TGTGCCAGCAGCTTGGCGGGGACATCAAAGAACATTCAGTACTTC
.,.,TRBV7-2,16,TRBJ1-2,CASSLAASDRMGGYTF,TGTGCCAGCAGCTTAGCGGCCTCGGACAGAATGGGCGGCTACACCTTC
.,TRBD1,TRBV10-3,16,TRBJ2-5,CASSWTGKAGGETQYF,TGTGCCAGCAGCTGGACTGGGAAGGCAGGGGGTGAGACCCAGTACTTC
.,.,TRBV7-2,15,TRBJ1-5,CASSLVPGVDQPQHF,TGTGCCAGCAGCTTAGTACCAGGGGTGGATCAGCCCCAGCATTTT
.,.,TRBV27,13,TRBJ1-2,CASSLQPNYGYTF,TGTGCCAGCAGTTTACAGCCTAACTATGGCTACACCTTC
.,.,TRBV4-3,15,TRBJ2-1,CASSLEGRSYNEQFF,TGCGCCAGCAGCCTGGAGGGTAGGTCCTACAATGAGCAGTTCTTC
.,TRBD1,TRBV25-1,14,TRBJ1-2,CASPQGSTNYGYTF,TGTGCCAGCCCACAGGGGTCTACTAACTATGGCTACACCTTC
.,.,TRBV30,13,TRBJ2-7,CAWGGGASYEQYF,TGTGCCTGGGGAGGAGGCGCCTCCTACGAGCAGTACTTC
.,.,TRBV7-3,15,TRBJ2-7,CASSPKRGSSYEQYF,TGTGCCAGCAGCCCCAAGAGGGGGAGCTCCTACGAGCAGTACTTC
once,.,TRBV27,15,TRBJ2-3,CASSVSRDYTDTQYF,TGTGCCAGCAGTGTGAGCAGGGATTACACAGATACGCAGTATTTT
few,.,TRBV30,13,TRBJ1-5,CAWNHRDDQPQHF,TGTGCCTGGAACCACAGGGATGATCAGCCCCAGCATTTT
few,TRBD1,TRBV19,16,TRBJ2-1,CASSIFETGGRDEQFF,TGTGCCAGTAGTATCTTTGAGACAGGGGGCAGGGATGAGCAGTTCTTC
.,.,TRBV12-5,13,TRBJ1-1,CASGRQLNTEAFF,TGTGCTAGTGGTCGGCAACTCAACACTGAAGCTTTCTTT
.,.,TRBV11-3,13,TRBJ2-5,CASSYRRGETQYF,TGTGCCAGCAGCTATCGCAGAGGGGAGACCCAGTACTTC
once,TRBD1,TRBV2,13,TRBJ2-5,CASKQGAAETQYF,TGTGCCAGCAAGCAGGGGGCGGCCGAGACCCAGTACTTC
.,.,TRBV9,15,TRBJ1-4,CASSVSGTLNEKLFF,TGTGCCAGCAGCGTGTCCGGGACCTTAAATGAAAAACTGTTTTTT
.,TRBD2,TRBV2,13,TRBJ2-5,CASENSGAETQYF,TGTGCCAGCGAAAATAGCGGGGCAGAGACCCAGTACTTC
few,.,TRBV28,11,TRBJ1-2,CASQANYGYTF,TGTGCCAGCCAAGCTAACTATGGCTACACCTTC
few,.,TRBV4-3,18,TRBJ2-7,CASSQVLLGATRSYEQYF,TGCGCCAGCAGCCAAGTGCTTCTAGGGGCAACCCGCTCCTACGAGCAGTACTTC
.,TRBD2,TRBV5-1,14,TRBJ2-7,CASSPTSGGKEQYF,TGCGCCAGCAGCCCGACTAGCGGGGGGAAGGAGCAGTACTTC
.,.,TRBV15,17,TRBJ1-5,CATSRDSPRDSNQPQHF,TGTGCCACCAGCAGAGATAGTCCCCGGGACAGCAATCAGCCCCAGCATTTT
.,.,TRBV19,13,TRBJ1-6,CASSTAQNSPLHF,TGTGCCAGTAGTACGGCACAGAATTCACCCCTCCACTTT
.,TRBD1,TRBV7-9,15,TRBJ2-7,CASSPIGTGVHEQYF,TGTGCCAGCAGCCCTATCGGGACAGGGGTCCACGAGCAGTACTTC
.,.,TRBV5-4,13,TRBJ1-2,CASSFPNAGGYTF,TGTGCCAGCAGCTTCCCCAATGCAGGGGGCTACACCTTC
once,.,TRBV11-2,14,TRBJ2-7,CASSPRGGRLEQYF,TGTGCCAGCAGCCCGAGGGGGGGACGACTCGAGCAGTACTTC
.,.,TRBV5-1,14,TRBJ1-2,CASSLDRGDYGYTF,TGCGCCAGCAGCTTGGATCGGGGGGACTATGGCTACACCTTC
.,.,TRBV6-5,13,TRBJ2-7,CASSYSRYYEQYF,TGTGCCAGCAGTTACTCCCGGTACTACGAGCAGTACTTC
.,.,TRBV6-1,16,TRBJ2-7,CASSESMAGATYEQYF,TGTGCCAGCAGTGAAAGTATGGCAGGGGCGACCTACGAGCAGTACTTC
.,.,TRBV9,15,TRBJ1-4,CASSAGGGIDEKLFF,TGTGCCAGCAGCGCCGGTGGTGGGATTGATGAAAAACTGTTTTTT
.,TRBD1,TRBV5-8,13,TRBJ2-7,CASSLRQGYEQYF,TGTGCCAGCAGCTTGAGACAGGGGTACGAGCAGTACTTC
.,.,TRBV5-5,14,TRBJ1-3,CASSVIASGNTIYF,TGTGCCAGCAGCGTGATCGCTTCTGGAAACACCATATATTTT
.,.,TRBV19,13,TRBJ1-2,CASSSGSRLGYTF,TGTGCCAGTAGTTCGGGGAGTAGACTTGGCTACACCTTC
.,TRBD2,TRBV28,18,TRBJ2-5,CASSSEGTSGRVQETQYF,TGTGCCAGCAGCAGTGAGGGGACTAGCGGGAGGGTCCAAGAGACCCAGTACTTC
.,TRBD2,TRBV7-2,14,TRBJ2-5,CASSSGLAGETQYF,TGTGCCAGCAGCTCGGGACTAGCTGGGGAGACCCAGTACTTC